This passage covers 14 T cell receptor beta chains from one sample sequenced in a study of radiation and T cells in renal cell carcinoma. Noted time point: blood 2 weeks post-SBRT. Noted treatment: 15 Gy SBRT to primary tumor, nephrectomy 4 weeks later. Here immunoSEQ multiplex PCR was the method, and the copy in TCRdb shows in-frame clones only, minus some. Among around 70,000 clones listed, roughly 82% were seen once. The material sequenced was blood, taken from a patient whose treatment included radiotherapy and nephrectomy. These receptors originate from a man aged 60 to 75 with renal cell carcinoma.

The V call is TRBV6-6, the J call TRBJ2-5, with D hard to call. CDR3 length equals 13 residues. The germline CDR1 and CDR2 sequences are MNHNY and SVGAGI (reference sequence). V was shortened by 0 bases and J by 5 bases, with 7 bases between the two germline ends. CDR3 sequence: CASSYSPSETQYF. The CDR3 DNA follows: TGTGCCAGCAGTTACTCCCCGTCTGAGACCCAGTACTTC.

This chain links TRBV7-3 with TRBJ1-1; maybe TRBD1 (5 bases). CDR3 length equals 13 residues. The V and J ends lost 5 bases and 2 bases respectively, with 9 bases between them. Per germline, CDR1 SGHTA and CDR2 FQGTGA. The CDR3: CASSEQGNTEAFF. As DNA, the CDR3 is TGTGCCAGCAGCGAGCAGGGAAACACTGAAGCTTTCTTT.

The chain joins TRBV29-1 to TRBJ2-3; 12 positions agree with TRBD2. Germline V CDR1 and CDR2: SQVTM, ANQGSEA. V lost 4 bases, J lost 5 bases, and 4 bases stayed unmatched. The CDR3 loop spans 14 amino acids. This chain's CDR3 is CSVGLAGGRDTQYF. DNA of the CDR3: TGCAGCGTTGGGCTAGCGGGAGGGCGAGATACGCAGTATTTT.

The chain couples TRBV7-2 to TRBJ1-5, with unresolved D. Trimming took 5 bases from V and 1 from J, leaving 6 bases between them. From germline, CDR1 is SGHTA and CDR2 FQGNSA. The CDR3 covers 13 residues. The CDR3 protein is CASSARSNQPQHF. DNA of the CDR3: TGTGCCAGCAGCGCCCGGAGCAATCAGCCCCAGCATTTT.

V and J are TRBV5-6 and TRBJ2-1; TRBD1 matches 8 bases. This CDR3 comprises 14 residues. Germline V gene sequence: CDR1 SGHDT, CDR2 YYEEEE. Losses at the gene ends were 4 bases for V and 3 bases for J; bases not matched to a gene: 3. In DNA, the CDR3 is TGTGCCAGCAGCGCACAGGGGGTCTACAATGAGCAGTTCTTC. Amino acid sequence: CASSAQGVYNEQFF.

The J gene is TRBJ1-1, the V gene TRBV10-3; D may be TRBD1 (5 bases). V was pared by 4 bases and J by 5 bases, with 8 bases between. The CDR3 length is 12 residues. Germline V gene data show CDR1 as ENHRY and CDR2 as SYGVKD. This CDR3 is CAISGGTTEAFF. The DNA of the CDR3 is TGTGCCATCAGTGGGGGGACGACTGAAGCTTTCTTT.

The chain uses TRBV29-1 and TRBJ2-1; possibly TRBD1 or TRBD2 for D (6 bases each). V lost 4 bases and J lost 5, with 12 bases in between. The V gene's germline CDR1 is SQVTM and CDR2 ANQGSEA. The CDR3 is 13 amino acids. The CDR3 nucleotides read TGCAGCGTTGGGACGGGGGCCGACAATGAGCAGTTCTTC. Amino acid sequence: CSVGTGADNEQFF.

This chain connects TRBV15 to TRBJ1-2; no firm D call. CDR1 and CDR2 (germline): LNHNV, YYDKDF (reference sequence). V lost 0 bases, J lost 3 bases, and 14 bases lay in between. The CDR3 totals 16 residues. CDR3 DNA: TGTGCCACCAGCAGAGATCGGGAAGGGTCTCACTATGGCTACACCTTC. Protein product: CATSRDREGSHYGYTF.

The genes are TRBV14 and TRBJ1-2, with 7 positions matching TRBD1. In germline, CDR1 is SGHDN, CDR2 FVKESK. V was pared by 1 base and J by 5 bases, with 1 base of the junction left unmatched. This CDR3 spans 13 amino acids. The DNA of the CDR3 is TGTGCCAGCAGCCAAGTACAGGGGTATGGCTACACCTTC. Amino acids: CASSQVQGYGYTF. The whole variable domain, remainder taken from reference TRBV14 and TRBJ1-2, is EAGVTQFPSHSVIEKGQTVTLRCDPISGHDNLYWYRRVMGKEIKFLLHFVKESKQDESGMPNNRFLAERTGGTYSTLKVQPAELEDSGVYFCASSQVQGYGYTFGSGTRLTVV.

The chain couples TRBV27 to TRBJ1-5; 7 bases match TRBD1. CDR3 size: 14 residues. Germline assignment: CDR1 MNHEY and CDR2 SMNVEV (reference sequence). J was trimmed by 2 bases and V by 10 bases; bases with no gene match: 8. The CDR3 region has the DNA TGTGCCAACCCTCATGACAGGGGCAATCAGCCCCAGCATTTT. Translated, it gives CANPHDRGNQPQHF.

The chain links TRBV5-1 to TRBJ2-1, with a tentative D call TRBD2 (6 bases). Trimming took 0 bases from V and 8 from J, leaving 12 bases between them. This CDR3 is built from 14 residues. Germline values: CDR1 SGHRS, CDR2 YFSETQ. CDR3 in DNA: TGCGCCAGCAGCTTGGCCAGATGGGAGGATGAGCAGTTCTTC. Translating gives CASSLARWEDEQFF.

This clone was picked up one time. V and J are TRBV7-6 and TRBJ2-2, with 7 bases fitting TRBD2. Germline values: CDR1 SGHVS, CDR2 FNYEAQ. J gave up 3 bases and V 5 bases, and 9 bases lay outside the gene matches. This CDR3 is 16 amino acids long. For the CDR3, the DNA is TGTGCCAGCAGCAGAGGCGGGGGAAGGGACACCGGGGAGCTGTTTTTT. Amino acids: CASSRGGGRDTGELFF. Using reference TRBV7-6 and TRBJ2-2 for the parts outside the CDR3, the full variable domain is GAGVSQSPRYKVTKRGQDVALRCDPISGHVSLYWYRQALGQGPEFLTYFNYEAQQDKSGLPNDRFSAERPEGSISTLTIQRTEQRDSAMYRCASSRGGGRDTGELFFGEGSRLTVL.

This chain links TRBV7-8 with TRBJ2-7, with D tentatively TRBD1 (6 bases). This CDR3 comprises 16 residues. Germline V CDR1 and CDR2: SGHVS, FQNEAQ. V shed 0 bases and J shed 5 bases, with 17 bases lying between them. The CDR3 protein is CASSLAVEQGVNEQYF. As DNA, the CDR3 is TGTGCCAGCAGCTTAGCGGTAGAACAGGGTGTCAACGAGCAGTACTTC.

This chain joins TRBV4-1 and TRBJ2-3; 8 bases align to TRBD2. V dropped 1 base and J dropped 2; count of bases not matched to a gene: 5. Germline lookup yields CDR1 MGHRA and CDR2 YSYEKL. This CDR3 contains 16 residues. CDR3 sequence (DNA): TGCGCCAGCAGCCAAGGGGCGGGGGGTATCACAGATACGCAGTATTTT. Its translation: CASSQGAGGITDTQYF.